This record concerns one TCR beta chain sequence. The data were obtained in a study of blood T cell repertoires in COVID-19. V shed 4 bases, J shed 1 base, and the junction held 4 bases outside the gene matches. Per germline, CDR1 SGHRS and CDR2 YFSETQ. This CDR3 is built from 14 residues. The protocol was immunoSEQ multiplex PCR, while the TCRdb copy is restricted to in-frame clones and leaves out a portion. The sample holds 130,000 to 150,000 clones, roughly 90% seen once. The specimen sequenced was peripheral blood. The TCR originated in a human donor in a cohort sampled during active COVID-19. The V and J genes are TRBV5-1 and TRBJ1-1, with TRBD1 matching 7 bases. CDR3 DNA: TGCGCCAGCAGCCGCAGACAGGGGAACACTGAAGCTTTCTTT. Amino acid sequence: CASSRRQGNTEAFF.